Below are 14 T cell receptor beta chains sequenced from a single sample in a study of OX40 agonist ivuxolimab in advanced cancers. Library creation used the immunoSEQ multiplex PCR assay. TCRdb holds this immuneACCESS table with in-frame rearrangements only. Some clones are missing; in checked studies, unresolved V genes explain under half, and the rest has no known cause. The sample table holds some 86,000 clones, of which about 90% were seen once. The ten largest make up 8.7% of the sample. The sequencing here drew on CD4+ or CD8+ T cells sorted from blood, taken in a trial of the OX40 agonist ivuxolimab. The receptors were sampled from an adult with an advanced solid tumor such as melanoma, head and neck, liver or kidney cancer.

CDR3 DNA: TGCGCCAGCAGCCAAGGGAACACTGAAGCTTTCTTT. As protein: CASSQGNTEAFF. The chain recombines TRBV4-1 with TRBJ1-1; D uncertain. Per germline, CDR1 MGHRA and CDR2 YSYEKL. This CDR3 comprises 12 residues. The V end lost 1 base, the J end lost 1 base, and 1 base lay between the germline ends.

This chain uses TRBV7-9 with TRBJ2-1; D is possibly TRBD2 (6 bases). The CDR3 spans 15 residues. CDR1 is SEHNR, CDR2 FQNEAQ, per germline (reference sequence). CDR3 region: CGTSPAGPLYNEQFF. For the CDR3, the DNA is TGTGGCACCAGTCCGGCGGGACCGCTCTACAATGAGCAGTTCTTC.

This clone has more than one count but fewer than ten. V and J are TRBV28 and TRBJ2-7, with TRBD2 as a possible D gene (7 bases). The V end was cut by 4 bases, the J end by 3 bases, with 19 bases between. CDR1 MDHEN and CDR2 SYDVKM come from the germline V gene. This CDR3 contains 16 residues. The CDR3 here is CASSSPRGASFYEQYF. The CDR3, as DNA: TGTGCCAGCAGTTCGCCCCGGGGGGCGTCATTCTACGAGCAGTACTTC.

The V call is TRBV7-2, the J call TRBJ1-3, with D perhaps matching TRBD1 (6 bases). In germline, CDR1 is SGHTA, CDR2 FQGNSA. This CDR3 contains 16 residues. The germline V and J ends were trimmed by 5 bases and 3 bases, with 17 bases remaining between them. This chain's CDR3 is CASSTTTTGYGNTIYF. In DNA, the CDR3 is TGTGCCAGCAGCACTACCACGACAGGATATGGAAACACCATATATTTT.

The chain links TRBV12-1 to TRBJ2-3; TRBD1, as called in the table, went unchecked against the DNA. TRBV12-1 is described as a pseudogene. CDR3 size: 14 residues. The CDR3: CASSFVQGVDTQYF. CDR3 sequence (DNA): TGTGCCAGCAGCTTTGTACAGGGTGTGGATACGCAGTATTTT.

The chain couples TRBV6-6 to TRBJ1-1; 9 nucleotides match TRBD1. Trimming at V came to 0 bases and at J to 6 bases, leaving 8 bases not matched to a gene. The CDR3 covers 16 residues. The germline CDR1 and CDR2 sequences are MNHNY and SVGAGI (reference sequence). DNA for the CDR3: TGTGCCAGCAGTTACTCAAGGGACAGGGAAAGTGCTGAAGCTTTCTTT. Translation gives CASSYSRDRESAEAFF.

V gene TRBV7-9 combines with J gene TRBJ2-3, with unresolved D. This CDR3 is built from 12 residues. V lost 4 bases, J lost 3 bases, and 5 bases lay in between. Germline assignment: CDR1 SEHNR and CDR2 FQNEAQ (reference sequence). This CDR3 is CASSSQTDTQYF. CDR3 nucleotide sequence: TGTGCCAGCAGCTCGCAAACAGATACGCAGTATTTT.

Here the CDR3 DNA reads TGTGCCAGCAGTCCGGGCCGTCCCTACGAGCAGTACTTC. It translates to CASSPGRPYEQYF. The chain uses TRBV2 and TRBJ2-7, with no clear D. The germline CDR1 and CDR2 sequences are SNHLY and FYNNEI. V lost 5 bases and J lost 2, with 10 bases in between. The CDR3 extends over 13 amino acids.

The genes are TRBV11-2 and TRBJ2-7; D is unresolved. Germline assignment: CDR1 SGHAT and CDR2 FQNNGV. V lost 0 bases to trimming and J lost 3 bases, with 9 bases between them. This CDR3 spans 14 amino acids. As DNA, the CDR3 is TGTGCCAGCAGCTTAGATCCGGGCTACTACGAGCAGTACTTC. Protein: CASSLDPGYYEQYF.

The CDR3 protein is CASSIGTSGRLTDTQYF. CDR3 bases: TGTGCCAGCAGCATCGGGACTAGCGGGAGACTAACAGATACGCAGTATTTT. This chain links TRBV5-6 with TRBJ2-3, with 14 positions matching TRBD2. Germline loops: CDR1 SGHDT, CDR2 YYEEEE. V dropped 4 bases and J dropped 3; count of bases not matched to a gene: 7. The CDR3 runs to 17 residues. The complete variable domain, with remaining parts taken from reference TRBV5-6 and TRBJ2-3, reads DAGVTQSPTHLIKTRGQQVTLRCSPKSGHDTVSWYQQALGQGPQFIFQYYEEEERQRGNFPDRFSGHQFPNYSSELNVNALLLGDSALYLCASSIGTSGRLTDTQYFGPGTRLTVL.

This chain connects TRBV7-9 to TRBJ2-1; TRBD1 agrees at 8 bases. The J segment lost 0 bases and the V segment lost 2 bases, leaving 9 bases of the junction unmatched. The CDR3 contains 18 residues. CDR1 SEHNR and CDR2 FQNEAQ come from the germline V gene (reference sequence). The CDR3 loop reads CASSLRAGGRGSYNEQFF. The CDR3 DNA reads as TGTGCCAGCAGCTTAAGGGCAGGGGGCAGAGGCTCCTACAATGAGCAGTTCTTC.

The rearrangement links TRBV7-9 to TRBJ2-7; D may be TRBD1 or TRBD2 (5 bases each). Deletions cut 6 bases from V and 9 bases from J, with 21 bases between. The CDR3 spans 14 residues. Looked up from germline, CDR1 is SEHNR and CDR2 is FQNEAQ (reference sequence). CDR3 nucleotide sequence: TGTGCCAGCAGTCAAACGAGTGGGGCGGGCAGGCAGTACTTC. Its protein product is CASSQTSGAGRQYF.

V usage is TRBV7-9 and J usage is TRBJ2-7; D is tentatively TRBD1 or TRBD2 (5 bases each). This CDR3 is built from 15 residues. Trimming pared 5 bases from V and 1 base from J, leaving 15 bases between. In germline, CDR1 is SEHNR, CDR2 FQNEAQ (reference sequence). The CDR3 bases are TGTGCCAGCAGCCCCGGGGCGGCTCCTTCCTACGAGCAGTACTTC. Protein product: CASSPGAAPSYEQYF.

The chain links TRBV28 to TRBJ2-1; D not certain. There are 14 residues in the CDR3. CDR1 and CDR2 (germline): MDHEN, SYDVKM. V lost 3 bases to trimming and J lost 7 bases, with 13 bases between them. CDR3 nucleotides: TGTGCCAGCAGTTTTAACGGGTTTAAAAATGAGCAGTTCTTC. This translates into CASSFNGFKNEQFF.